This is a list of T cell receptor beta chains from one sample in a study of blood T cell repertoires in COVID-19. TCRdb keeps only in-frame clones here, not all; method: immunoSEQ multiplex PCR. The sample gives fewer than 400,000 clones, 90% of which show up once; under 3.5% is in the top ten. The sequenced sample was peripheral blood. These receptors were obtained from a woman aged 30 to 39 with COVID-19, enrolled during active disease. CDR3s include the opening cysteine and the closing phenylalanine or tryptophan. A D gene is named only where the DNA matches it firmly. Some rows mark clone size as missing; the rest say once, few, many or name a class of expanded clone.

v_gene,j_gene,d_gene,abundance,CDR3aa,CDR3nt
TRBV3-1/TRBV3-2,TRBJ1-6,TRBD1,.,CASSQSARGHSPLHF,TGTGCCAGCAGCCAATCGGCTAGGGGGCATTCACCCCTCCACTTT
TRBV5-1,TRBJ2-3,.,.,CASSFRLPSTDTQYF,TGCGCCAGCAGCTTCAGACTGCCTAGCACAGATACGCAGTATTTT
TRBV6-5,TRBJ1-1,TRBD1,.,CASSPGQGWTEAFF,TGTGCCAGCAGTCCTGGACAGGGTTGGACTGAAGCTTTCTTT
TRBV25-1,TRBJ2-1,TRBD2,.,CASSVRLAGGRRNEQFF,TGTGCCAGCAGTGTCAGACTAGCGGGAGGGAGAAGGAATGAGCAGTTCTTC
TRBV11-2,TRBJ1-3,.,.,CASSFSQTSSGNTIYF,TGTGCCAGCAGCTTTAGCCAGACCAGTTCTGGAAACACCATATATTTT
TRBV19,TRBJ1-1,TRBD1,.,CASSIGQGDSNTEAFF,TGTGCCAGTAGTATAGGGCAGGGGGACTCGAACACTGAAGCTTTCTTT
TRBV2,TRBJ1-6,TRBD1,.,CASRDRANSPLHF,TGTGCCAGCAGGGACAGGGCCAATTCACCCCTCCACTTT
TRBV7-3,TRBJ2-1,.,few,CASSLKSGPVLYNEQFF,TGTGCCAGCAGCTTAAAAAGCGGACCTGTCCTGTACAATGAGCAGTTCTTC
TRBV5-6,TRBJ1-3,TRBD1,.,CASSLTGGISGNTIYF,TGTGCCAGCAGCTTGACAGGGGGCATCTCTGGAAACACCATATATTTT
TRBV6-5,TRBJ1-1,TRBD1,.,CASSRDRLNTEAFF,TGTGCCAGCAGTAGGGACAGACTGAACACTGAAGCTTTCTTT
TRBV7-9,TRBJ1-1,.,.,CASRSKQGSITEAFF,TGTGCCAGCAGATCCAAACAGGGAAGTATCACTGAAGCTTTCTTT
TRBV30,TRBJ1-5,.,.,CAWSVEGEGKPQHF,TGTGCCTGGAGTGTAGAGGGCGAAGGAAAGCCCCAGCATTTT
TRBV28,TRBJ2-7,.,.,CASSLLADYWEQYF,TGTGCCAGCAGTTTATTGGCAGACTATTGGGAGCAGTACTTC